This is a list of T cell receptor beta chains from one sample in a study of cytomegalovirus exposure and HLA in healthy donors. Clones were sequenced by immunoSEQ multiplex PCR, and TCRdb holds only the in-frame ones, with some missing. The sample has over 150,000 clones; 86% are singletons. Sequenced material: PBMCs. These receptors originate from a young woman in good health and CMV-seronegative. Both conserved end residues are part of each CDR3. Fields, in order: clone size, J gene, V gene, D gene, CDR3 protein, CDR3 DNA. A D gene is named only where the DNA matches it firmly. Expanded clones are given a class, and other clones once, few, many or no size at all.

clone size: once; J gene: TRBJ2-3; V gene: TRBV19; D gene: NA; CDR3 protein: CASRERDSVTDTQYF; CDR3 DNA: TGTGCCAGTAGGGAACGGGACTCGGTCACAGATACGCAGTATTTT
clone size: NA; J gene: TRBJ2-7; V gene: TRBV7-8; D gene: TRBD2; CDR3 protein: CASSFLAGPGEQYF; CDR3 DNA: TGTGCCAGCAGCTTCTTAGCGGGGCCGGGGGAGCAGTACTTC
clone size: NA; J gene: TRBJ1-1; V gene: TRBV5-8; D gene: TRBD1; CDR3 protein: CASSVGGFGTEAFF; CDR3 DNA: TGTGCCAGCAGCGTAGGGGGCTTTGGGACTGAAGCTTTCTTT
clone size: NA; J gene: TRBJ1-1; V gene: TRBV10-3; D gene: NA; CDR3 protein: CAIRSSENTEAFF; CDR3 DNA: TGTGCCATCAGAAGTTCAGAGAACACTGAAGCTTTCTTT
clone size: NA; J gene: TRBJ2-5; V gene: TRBV29-1; D gene: NA; CDR3 protein: CSVDGGIQETQYF; CDR3 DNA: TGCAGCGTTGACGGAGGGATCCAAGAGACCCAGTACTTC
clone size: NA; J gene: TRBJ2-3; V gene: TRBV19; D gene: NA; CDR3 protein: CASSVGTDTQYF; CDR3 DNA: TGTGCCAGTAGTGTCGGCACAGATACGCAGTATTTT
clone size: NA; J gene: TRBJ2-1; V gene: TRBV4-1; D gene: TRBD2; CDR3 protein: CASSQVFSQRGVSYNEQFF; CDR3 DNA: TGCGCCAGCAGCCAAGTCTTTAGTCAGCGGGGGGTTTCCTACAATGAGCAGTTCTTC
clone size: NA; J gene: TRBJ1-2; V gene: TRBV14; D gene: NA; CDR3 protein: CASSQASGYVGNGYTF; CDR3 DNA: TGTGCCAGCAGCCAAGCATCAGGGTATGTTGGAAATGGCTACACCTTC
clone size: NA; J gene: TRBJ2-1; V gene: TRBV27; D gene: TRBD1; CDR3 protein: CASSFQGAGQGKINEQFF; CDR3 DNA: TGTGCCAGCAGTTTTCAGGGTGCGGGACAGGGGAAGATTAATGAGCAGTTCTTC
clone size: NA; J gene: TRBJ1-2; V gene: TRBV19; D gene: TRBD1; CDR3 protein: CASISGGAGDYGYTF; CDR3 DNA: TGTGCCAGTATTTCAGGGGGCGCGGGGGACTATGGCTACACCTTC
clone size: NA; J gene: TRBJ2-2; V gene: TRBV7-9; D gene: TRBD2; CDR3 protein: CASSLRAGGGTGELFF; CDR3 DNA: TGTGCCAGCAGCCTACGAGCGGGAGGCGGCACCGGGGAGCTGTTTTTT
clone size: NA; J gene: TRBJ2-1; V gene: TRBV7-2; D gene: TRBD2; CDR3 protein: CASLGGLAGGPRYNEQFF; CDR3 DNA: TGTGCCAGCCTCGGAGGACTAGCGGGAGGGCCTCGATACAATGAGCAGTTCTTC
clone size: NA; J gene: TRBJ2-5; V gene: TRBV15; D gene: TRBD2; CDR3 protein: CATSRDGSSGSRETQYF; CDR3 DNA: TGTGCCACCAGCAGAGATGGTAGTAGCGGGAGCCGGGAGACCCAGTACTTC
clone size: NA; J gene: TRBJ1-2; V gene: TRBV11-2; D gene: TRBD1; CDR3 protein: CASSLPGTGGNYGYTF; CDR3 DNA: TGTGCCAGCAGCTTACCGGGGACAGGGGGGAACTATGGCTACACCTTC
clone size: few; J gene: TRBJ2-7; V gene: TRBV5-1; D gene: TRBD1; CDR3 protein: CASSLISGTVGYEQYF; CDR3 DNA: TGCGCCAGCAGCCTCATATCCGGGACAGTCGGCTACGAGCAGTACTTC
clone size: NA; J gene: TRBJ2-1; V gene: TRBV7-9; D gene: TRBD2; CDR3 protein: CASSRRSGGEHNEQFF; CDR3 DNA: TGTGCCAGCAGCCGCCGGAGCGGGGGTGAACACAATGAGCAGTTCTTC
clone size: NA; J gene: TRBJ2-1; V gene: TRBV5-1; D gene: TRBD2; CDR3 protein: CASSFTAGAENEQFF; CDR3 DNA: TGCGCCAGCAGCTTCACAGCGGGAGCGGAAAATGAGCAGTTCTTC
clone size: NA; J gene: TRBJ2-1; V gene: TRBV14; D gene: TRBD2; CDR3 protein: CASSHLTGGLRGEQFF; CDR3 DNA: TGTGCCAGCAGCCATCTAACGGGAGGGCTTAGAGGTGAGCAGTTCTTC
clone size: NA; J gene: TRBJ1-1; V gene: TRBV28; D gene: NA; CDR3 protein: CASIIRGTEAFF; CDR3 DNA: TGTGCCAGCATCATACGGGGGACTGAAGCTTTCTTT
clone size: few; J gene: TRBJ1-2; V gene: TRBV20-1; D gene: NA; CDR3 protein: CSASVRVGYTF; CDR3 DNA: TGCAGTGCTAGTGTTCGGGTTGGCTACACCTTC
clone size: NA; J gene: TRBJ2-5; V gene: TRBV5-1; D gene: TRBD2; CDR3 protein: CASTPRLAGGPGETQYF; CDR3 DNA: TGCGCCAGCACCCCGAGACTAGCGGGGGGGCCGGGGGAGACCCAGTACTTC
clone size: NA; J gene: TRBJ1-2; V gene: TRBV4-1; D gene: TRBD1; CDR3 protein: CASSQETGQGSYGYTF; CDR3 DNA: TGCGCCAGCAGCCAAGAAACCGGACAGGGAAGCTATGGCTACACCTTC
clone size: NA; J gene: TRBJ2-7; V gene: TRBV4-3; D gene: TRBD1; CDR3 protein: CASSQDPGTGGYEQYF; CDR3 DNA: TGCGCCAGCAGCCAAGATCCCGGGACAGGCGGCTACGAGCAGTACTTC
clone size: NA; J gene: TRBJ2-5; V gene: TRBV14; D gene: NA; CDR3 protein: CASSQDIRVKETQYF; CDR3 DNA: TGTGCCAGCAGCCAAGATATCAGGGTGAAAGAGACCCAGTACTTC
clone size: NA; J gene: TRBJ1-1; V gene: TRBV5-4; D gene: NA; CDR3 protein: CASSLSLRMNTEAFF; CDR3 DNA: TGTGCCAGCAGCTTGAGTTTGCGCATGAACACTGAAGCTTTCTTT
clone size: NA; J gene: TRBJ1-2; V gene: TRBV25-1; D gene: NA; CDR3 protein: CASSEGTKGGGGYTF; CDR3 DNA: TGTGCCAGCAGTGAAGGGACGAAGGGAGGCGGTGGCTACACCTTC
clone size: once; J gene: TRBJ1-2; V gene: TRBV7-8; D gene: NA; CDR3 protein: CASSLASINYGYTF; CDR3 DNA: TGTGCCAGCAGCTTAGCGTCCATTAACTATGGCTACACCTTC
clone size: NA; J gene: TRBJ1-5; V gene: TRBV15; D gene: TRBD1; CDR3 protein: CATSGTGDHQPQHF; CDR3 DNA: TGTGCCACCAGCGGGACAGGGGACCATCAGCCCCAGCATTTT
clone size: NA; J gene: TRBJ2-3; V gene: TRBV4-3; D gene: NA; CDR3 protein: CASSQAGATDTQYF; CDR3 DNA: TGCGCCAGCAGCCAAGCGGGAGCGACAGATACGCAGTATTTT
clone size: NA; J gene: TRBJ2-5; V gene: TRBV4-2; D gene: TRBD2; CDR3 protein: CASSRGLAVDQETQYF; CDR3 DNA: TGTGCCAGCAGCCGGGGACTAGCGGTGGACCAAGAGACCCAGTACTTC
clone size: NA; J gene: TRBJ1-3; V gene: TRBV9; D gene: TRBD1; CDR3 protein: CASSLTGGTGNTIYF; CDR3 DNA: TGTGCCAGCAGCTTGACAGGGGGCACTGGAAACACCATATATTTT